This T cell receptor (beta chain) was profiled in a study of shared clonotypes between healthy human individuals (dated by TCRdb to the early 2020s). Background for the entire study: Three men and a couple of women, aged 18 to 49 years, made up the cohort. The study deeply sequenced blood TCR repertoires of roughly five healthy adults to estimate repertoire size and the extent of clonotype sharing between individuals. To increase sequencing depth and limit assay-specific biases, different laboratories used diverse techniques to prepare libraries and sequence TCR repertoires. Leukapheresis yielded between about 0.94 and 8.9 billion PBMCs per donor. The investigation overall reported the following: Because the study included only a small number of donors, the genetic and exposure-history diversity represented was limited. Only blood was sampled, and tissue TCR repertoires likely differ from those in blood. Pairwise subsampling indicated that sequencing depth was expected to affect the degree of clonotype sharing among donors.

A total of 13 residues make up the CDR3, ends included. According to the germline V gene, CDR1 reads MDHEN and CDR2 reads SYDVKM. As to this clone: Its antigen remains unidentified. The CDR3 carries no conserved terminal phenylalanine or tryptophan, so it likely arises from a read error. Because the CDR3's place on the DNA is in doubt, the DNA is left out and the CDR3 is given as listed by TCRdb.

The donors were healthy, HIV-negative adults who had no recently reported acute infections or vaccinations. Every donor was a Caucasian adult residing in Nashville, Tennessee, USA. In the unsorted samples, around 81 million PBMCs were counted, and genomic DNA was extracted using the QIAamp DNA Blood Mini kit. Blood was collected by leukapheresis, and PBMCs were isolated by Ficoll-Histopaque density gradient centrifugation and then cryopreserved in liquid nitrogen vapor phase. TCR CDR3 regions were amplified from genomic DNA by multiplex PCR using the deep immunoSEQ assay. For each cell subset, the extracted genomic DNA was distributed evenly across all wells of several immunoSEQ 96-well plates, and each plate served as one replicate. For unsorted PBMC, each replicate PCR was loaded with 250 to 300 ng genomic DNA, equivalent to about 30,000 T cell genomes. Ten immunoSEQ deep assay plates were used to sequence the unsorted PBMC genomic DNA. Purified libraries were quantified with a Qubit 3.0 fluorometer, sized on a Bioanalyzer 2100, and re-quantified with the KAPA Library Quantification kit. Each immunoSEQ 96-well plate was sequenced on its own single-read 150-cycle Illumina NextSeq 550 flow cell. On the study's bioinformatics: Because the immunoSEQ output held only junctional sequences and lacked quality scores, the filtering could not match the filtering applied to full-length reads. To assign V/J genes and CDR3, sequences were annotated against IMGT germline references using PyIR, a Python wrapper for IgBLAST v1.9. Reads with weak V/J assignments (E-value above 1e-6), missing CDR3, stop codons, out-of-frame junctions, or ambiguous translated residues were removed. V3J clonotypes were defined by identical inferred V gene, J gene, and CDR3 amino acid sequence. Percentage overlap between repertoires was calculated by dividing the number of shared unique clonotypes by the size of the smaller repertoire. Repertoire richness was assessed with RTK rarefaction, the Chao1 estimator, and Recon v2.1 estimates of unobserved clonotypes. The table was pulled from immuneACCESS by TCRdb, which kept in-frame rearrangements only. Such tables lose some clones; where checked, under half of the loss comes from unresolved V genes, and the rest has no known cause. The V and J calls and clone size come from that table; D and trimming were worked out from the DNA. This sample comprises over 400,000 clones, 81% of them detected only once. The ten largest make up about 12% of the sample.

The sequence joins TRBV28 to TRBJ2-7; the table's D call, TRBD1, was not checked against the DNA. The TCR comes from a woman in her thirties or forties in good health. Some clones in this sample may be carry-over from other donors' samples. The sequenced sample was PBMCs. The CDR3 in this case is CASSPPEGGPPQK.